The rows below give T cell receptor beta chains drawn from one sample of a study of CD8 T cells in Susac syndrome. Each CDR3 protein is one row after TCRdb ran MiXCR on the immunoSEQ multiplex PCR reads. The data contain about 430,000 distinct CDR3 sequences, roughly 85% of them singletons. The sequenced sample was CD8+ T cells from PBMCs. Every receptor here comes from a human donor with multiple sclerosis. Both conserved end residues are part of each CDR3. Fields, in order: CDR3 DNA, CDR3 protein, V gene, D gene, clone size, J gene. The D gene is left open where the match is weak. Clone size, where shown, is once, few, many, or a class for clones that have expanded.

TGTGCCAGCGCGGAATACGGAACTAATGAAAAACTGTTTTTT,CASAEYGTNEKLFF,TRBV28,NA,NA,TRBJ1-4
TGTGCCAGCTCCGGGGGAGGGCATTCACCCCTCCACTTT,CASSGGGHSPLHF,TRBV27,NA,NA,TRBJ1-6
TGCAGCGTCGAGGGGACTAGCGGTACCTACGAGCAGTACTTC,CSVEGTSGTYEQYF,TRBV29-1,TRBD2,NA,TRBJ2-7
TGTGCTAGTGGCTTTTCAGGACAGAAAGAGACCCAGTACTTC,CASGFSGQKETQYF,TRBV12-5,NA,NA,TRBJ2-5
TGTGCCAGCAGTTACAGACAGGGGGCCACGGCTTTCTTT,CASSYRQGATAFF,TRBV6-5,TRBD1,NA,TRBJ1-1
TGTGCCAGCAGCCCGGGACAGGGGGCTAGGGAACTGTTTTTT,CASSPGQGARELFF,TRBV5-6,TRBD1,NA,TRBJ1-4
TGTGCCAGCAGCTTCCTCCCAGGGGGAAACTATGGCTACACCTTC,CASSFLPGGNYGYTF,TRBV7-8,TRBD1,NA,TRBJ1-2
TGTGCCAGCAGCTTGGGCGGCCCCGGTGAGCAGTTCTTC,CASSLGGPGEQFF,TRBV5-6,NA,NA,TRBJ2-1
TGCAGCGTTGAAAAAGGGGGGCAGGAGCAGTTCTTC,CSVEKGGQEQFF,TRBV29-1,NA,NA,TRBJ2-1
TGTGCCAGCAGCTCATCGACAAGTTCCTCCTACAATGAGCAGTTCTTC,CASSSSTSSSYNEQFF,TRBV5-4,NA,NA,TRBJ2-1
TGTGCCTGGAGTGTAGGAGCTAACTACGAGCAGTACTTC,CAWSVGANYEQYF,TRBV30,NA,NA,TRBJ2-7
TGCAGTGCTAGAGATTCGCCGACAGGCCCCTACAATGAGCAGTTCTTC,CSARDSPTGPYNEQFF,TRBV20-1,NA,NA,TRBJ2-1
TGTGCCAGCTGGGGAGCGGGAGAGGGGGGGGAGACCCAGTACTTC,CASWGAGEGGETQYF,TRBV19,TRBD2,NA,TRBJ2-5
TGTGCCTGGAGTGTACTAGGGACAGTTGAAGCTTTCTTT,CAWSVLGTVEAFF,TRBV30,TRBD1,once,TRBJ1-1
TGCACCAGCAGCCAGAACTCAAGGATTAATGTGACAGGGAACACTGAAGCTTTCTTT,CTSSQNSRINVTGNTEAFF,TRBV1,NA,NA,TRBJ1-1
TGTGCCAGCAGCGGGGGGCAGGGGTCAACTTACGAGCAGTACTTC,CASSGGQGSTYEQYF,TRBV5-4,NA,NA,TRBJ2-7
TGTGCCAGCAGCCAAGATGAGTCTGATGAGCAGTTCTTC,CASSQDESDEQFF,TRBV14,NA,NA,TRBJ2-1
TGTGCCTGGAGTTTGGGGGTCGGTAATGAGCAGTTCTTC,CAWSLGVGNEQFF,TRBV30,NA,NA,TRBJ2-1
TGTGCCAGCAGTCTCAGGCGGCGGACCTACGGCCATGACAATGAGCAGTTCTTC,CASSLRRRTYGHDNEQFF,TRBV14,NA,NA,TRBJ2-1
TGTGCCAGCAGCTTCAGACTAGCGGCTTCCTACGAGCAGTACTTC,CASSFRLAASYEQYF,TRBV7-6,TRBD2,NA,TRBJ2-7
TGTGCCAGCAGCTTGGTACAAGGAGAGCAGTACTTC,CASSLVQGEQYF,TRBV5-6,NA,NA,TRBJ2-7
TGTGCCAGCAGGGACAGGAATGACCCCTACGAGCAGTACTTC,CASRDRNDPYEQYF,TRBV6-1,TRBD1,few,TRBJ2-7
TGTGCCAGCAGCTTCATCGGGAGAGGGGAAATCACAGATACGCAGTATTTT,CASSFIGRGEITDTQYF,TRBV7-2,NA,NA,TRBJ2-3
TGTGCCAGCAGTTATGGGGCAGCTGAAGCTTTCTTT,CASSYGAAEAFF,TRBV6-5,NA,once,TRBJ1-1
TGTGCCAGCTCCTACCTAGAGACCCAGTACTTC,CASSYLETQYF,TRBV18,NA,few,TRBJ2-5
TGTGCCAGCACCCTATTAGGTGGGGCCAACGTCCTGACTTTC,CASTLLGGANVLTF,TRBV12-3/TRBV12-4,NA,NA,TRBJ2-6
TGTGCCAGCAGTCATACCGGACCCATGAACACTGAAGCTTTCTTT,CASSHTGPMNTEAFF,TRBV4-2,NA,NA,TRBJ1-1
TGTGCCAGCAGCCAAGTCGGGGGACTAGCGGGAGATAGCACCGGGGAGCTGTTTTTT,CASSQVGGLAGDSTGELFF,TRBV3-1,TRBD2,NA,TRBJ2-2
TGTGCCTGGGCGCATGACAGGTTAAACACCGGGGAGCTGTTTTTT,CAWAHDRLNTGELFF,TRBV30,NA,NA,TRBJ2-2
TGTGCCAGCAGTGAAGATCCGGCAGGGGTCTCTGGAAACACCATATATTTT,CASSEDPAGVSGNTIYF,TRBV6-1,NA,NA,TRBJ1-3
TGCGCCAGCAGCTTAGGCGGGAGAGGCACCGGGGAGCTGTTTTTT,CASSLGGRGTGELFF,TRBV5-1,TRBD2,NA,TRBJ2-2
TGTGCCAGCAGTTTGGGAGCGGGAGGGCCCTACGAGCAGTACTTC,CASSLGAGGPYEQYF,TRBV27,TRBD2,NA,TRBJ2-7
TGTGCCAGCAGTTTTTTAGTGCCAGGGGGCCGCACCGGGGAGCTGTTTTTT,CASSFLVPGGRTGELFF,TRBV12-3/TRBV12-4,TRBD1,NA,TRBJ2-2
TGTGCCAGCAGCTCCTGGATTAACCGCAGGGACCCACGCACAGATACGCAGTATTTT,CASSSWINRRDPRTDTQYF,TRBV11-2,NA,NA,TRBJ2-3
TGTGCCTGGAGTGTAATGGACACCCGAGGATCACCCCTCCACTTT,CAWSVMDTRGSPLHF,TRBV30,NA,few,TRBJ1-6
TGTGCCAGAAGCTTAGCCACAGAGGCCCACGAGCAGTACTTC,CARSLATEAHEQYF,TRBV7-9,NA,NA,TRBJ2-7